This paragraph covers one TCR beta chain sequence. Per the germline V gene, CDR1 is SGHDT and CDR2 is YYEEEE. V was cut by 2 bases and J by 3 bases, with 11 bases left in between. The CDR3 covers 14 residues. These data originate in a study of shared T cell receptors in the human thymus. Assay: immunoSEQ multiplex PCR; the TCRdb copy retains only in-frame clones and omits some. The sample lists hundreds of thousands of clones, approximately 78% seen once, with around 0.013% in the top ten. These data were likewise used in another study, on human thymus T cells. This second study says: Serving as donors were healthy Finnish infants, each of whom was having open corrective surgery for congenital heart defects. Surgeons resected thymus tissue during corrective heart surgery. Thymic and blood repertoires seemed to favor certain V and J genes. Related studies noted strongly shared thymic repertoires across unrelated people.

Sequenced: thymocytes. This receptor was taken from a boy under two years old with a congenital heart defect. This chain connects TRBV5-6 to TRBJ2-5, with a possible D match to TRBD2 (6 bases). Written as DNA, the CDR3 is TGTGCCAGCAGCTTTGGAGGGAGAGAAGAGACCCAGTACTTC. Its protein product is CASSFGGREETQYF.